This T cell receptor beta chain was sequenced for a study of cytomegalovirus exposure and HLA in healthy donors. Primers included in the PCR were 60 Vbeta and 13 Jbeta primers. The repertoire was sequenced with immunoSEQ multiplex PCR; TCRdb's copy has only in-frame clones and lacks some. Counted here are 160,000 or so clones, over 70% occurring once; the ten biggest clones make up under 1.5%. Of note for this clone: Its antigen remains unknown. This same CDR3 is encoded by further DNA sequences in the sample.

Trimming cost V 2 bases and J 5 bases, with 8 bases left between them. Germline loops: CDR1 KGHSH, CDR2 LQKENI. The CDR3 spans 13 residues. Overall study findings and caveats: In an earlier analysis, about 87% or about 30%: the productive usage of most TCR beta V segments. Being indistinguishable, some V segments were excluded, TRBV6-2 and TRBV6-3 among them.

The rearrangement joins TRBV18 to TRBJ2-3; possibly TRBD1 for D (6 bases). The sequence derives from a man aged 45-65 years in good health and CMV-seropositive. The sequencing sample was made of PBMCs. The CDR3 sequence: CASSPGGKDTQYF. The CDR3 DNA reads TGTGCCAGCTCACCAGGGGGCAAAGATACGCAGTATTTT.